The 30 T cell receptor beta chains below were found in one sample sequenced in a study of blood T cell repertoires in COVID-19. TCRdb keeps only in-frame clones here, not all; method: immunoSEQ multiplex PCR. The sample lists tens of thousands of clones, roughly four fifths seen once, with approximately 10% in the top ten. The sequencing input was peripheral blood. These receptors were taken from a man aged 50-60 years with COVID-19, enrolled during active disease.

This clone is judged medium-sized. The CDR3 protein is CASSSTGASYNSPLHF. The CDR3 DNA follows: TGTGCCAGCAGCTCGACAGGGGCATCCTATAATTCACCCCTCCACTTT. V usage is TRBV5-6 and J usage is TRBJ1-6, with TRBD1 matching 8 bases. CDR3 length equals 16 residues. The junction had 3 bases not matched to a gene; V was cut back by 3 bases and J by 1 base. Germline-derived CDR1 and CDR2 are SGHDT and YYEEEE. Full variable domain (missing parts from reference TRBV5-6 and TRBJ1-6): DAGVTQSPTHLIKTRGQQVTLRCSPKSGHDTVSWYQQALGQGPQFIFQYYEEEERQRGNFPDRFSGHQFPNYSSELNVNALLLGDSALYLCASSSTGASYNSPLHFGNGTRLTVT.

J is TRBJ2-2 and V is TRBV9; 7 nucleotides agree with TRBD1. V shed 2 bases and J 5 bases; nucleotides not matched to a gene: 9. CDR3 length: 16 amino acids. CDR1 is SGDLS, CDR2 YYNGEE, per germline. The CDR3 spells CASSVRTGISTGELFF. The CDR3 DNA reads as TGTGCCAGCAGCGTGAGGACAGGAATAAGTACCGGGGAGCTGTTTTTT.

The CDR3 loop reads CASSAGTSPHNSPLHF. The DNA of the CDR3 is TGTGCCAGTAGTGCCGGGACTTCCCCTCATAATTCACCCCTCCACTTT. The J gene is TRBJ1-6, the V gene TRBV19; TRBD1 might be the D (5 bases). V lost 5 bases, J lost 5 bases, and 16 bases lay in between. This CDR3 comprises 16 residues. CDR1 is LNHDA, CDR2 SQIVND, per germline (reference sequence).

The CDR3 loop reads CASSSPFGGYEQYF. CDR3 bases: TGTGCCAGCAGCTCACCGTTCGGAGGTTACGAGCAGTACTTC. This rearrangement joins TRBV5-5 to TRBJ2-7; a possible D gene is TRBD2 (5 bases). The CDR3 consists of 14 residues. Between the trimmed V and J ends, which lost 3 bases and 4 bases, there was a span of 14 bases. Germline CDR1 is SGHKS and CDR2 is YYEKEE (reference sequence).

This sequence joins TRBV7-2 and TRBJ1-2; D gene uncertain. CDR3 size: 13 residues. The germline CDR1 and CDR2 sequences are SGHTA and FQGNSA. With 5 bases removed from V and 7 bases from J, the gap between germline ends came to 14 bases. The CDR3 sequence: CASSKEYGGGYTF. CDR3 in DNA: TGTGCCAGCAGCAAGGAGTACGGCGGTGGCTACACCTTC.

V is TRBV27 and J is TRBJ1-5; D is uncertain. Per germline, CDR1 MNHEY and CDR2 SMNVEV (reference sequence). CDR3 size: 13 residues. Deletions cut 2 bases from V and 2 bases from J, with 4 bases between. DNA for the CDR3: TGTGCCAGCAGTTTAACAGGCAATCAGCCCCAGCATTTT. Encoded protein: CASSLTGNQPQHF.

This clone was recorded once. The chain links TRBV19 to TRBJ2-7, with 7 bases fitting TRBD1. Germline CDR1 reads LNHDA; CDR2 reads SQIVND (reference sequence). The CDR3 consists of 14 residues. V lost 6 bases to trimming and J lost 2 bases; unmatched junction nucleotides: 7. The CDR3 DNA is TGTGCCAGTAGCGATAGGGACAGCACCTACGAGCAGTACTTC. Residues: CASSDRDSTYEQYF.

The CDR3 loop reads CSAEVEGEQYF. The CDR3 coding sequence is TGCAGTGCGGAAGTCGAGGGCGAGCAGTACTTC. The chain employs TRBV20-1 and TRBJ2-7, with a tentative D call TRBD2 (5 bases). The CDR3 is made up of 11 amino acids. With 6 bases removed from V and 6 bases from J, the gap between germline ends came to 12 bases. Per the germline V gene, CDR1 is DFQATT and CDR2 is SNEGSKA (reference sequence).

This chain joins TRBV7-9 and TRBJ1-2; no firm D call. Germline CDR1 reads SEHNR; CDR2 reads FQNEAQ (reference sequence). This CDR3 is 11 amino acids long. The V end lost 10 bases, the J end lost 6 bases, and 12 bases lay between the germline ends. The CDR3 DNA sequence: TGTGCCACCCGGGCCGGGGATGGCTACACCTTC. It codes for CATRAGDGYTF.

This clone occurred a few times. V usage is TRBV5-4 and J usage is TRBJ2-3, with unresolved D. Trimming left V 2 bases short and J 2 bases short, with 9 bases between. The germline V gene has CDR1 SGHNT and CDR2 YYREEE (reference sequence). The CDR3 is 14 amino acids. The CDR3 is CASSFFEYTDTQYF. CDR3 sequence (DNA): TGTGCCAGCAGCTTCTTCGAGTACACAGATACGCAGTATTTT.

The genes are TRBV7-6 and TRBJ2-1, with 14 bases fitting TRBD2. Germline CDR1 and CDR2: SGHVS and FNYEAQ. The J segment lost 4 bases and the V segment lost 5 bases, leaving 4 bases of the junction unmatched. The CDR3 sequence is 16 residues long. The CDR3 spells CASSRGLAGEYNEQFF. CDR3 bases: TGTGCCAGCAGCCGGGGACTAGCGGGGGAATACAATGAGCAGTTCTTC.

The chain is built from TRBV12-3 or TRBV12-4 and TRBJ1-1, with no clear D. The CDR3 runs to 12 residues. V gave up 8 bases and J gave up 7 bases, with 14 bases separating them. CDR3 in DNA: TGTGCCAGCCCCGGGGTTTGGAGTGAAGCTTTCTTT. Translation gives CASPGVWSEAFF.

The V gene is TRBV5-4, the J gene TRBJ1-1; 10 bases match TRBD1. Germline trimming cut 4 bases from V and 3 bases from J; bases unmatched to any gene: 6. CDR3 length equals 15 residues. Germline-derived CDR1 and CDR2 are SGHNT and YYREEE (reference sequence). CDR3 bases: TGTGCCAGCAGCCCTCCGGGACAGGGGTACACTGAAGCTTTCTTT. It translates to CASSPPGQGYTEAFF.

CDR3: CASSARDRLTGELFF. In nucleotides, the CDR3 is TGTGCCAGCAGCGCCCGGGACAGACTAACCGGGGAGCTGTTTTTT. The chain has TRBV9 and TRBJ2-2, with 7 bases lining up with TRBD1. V lost 3 bases and J lost 5; bases outside the gene matches: 7. The CDR3 totals 15 residues. Germline V gives CDR1 SGDLS, CDR2 YYNGEE.

This clone was found once. The chain has TRBV28 and TRBJ2-1; maybe TRBD1 (6 bases). Germline V gene data show CDR1 as MDHEN and CDR2 as SYDVKM. V was clipped by 4 bases and J by 5 bases, with 15 bases between them. The CDR3 has 15 amino acids. As DNA, the CDR3 is TGTGCCAGCAGTTCGCGACAGGCGTATAACAATGAGCAGTTCTTC. Its translation: CASSSRQAYNNEQFF.

The chain recombines TRBV28 with TRBJ2-3; D is possibly TRBD1 (6 bases). The CDR3 runs to 12 residues. Trimming pared 6 bases from V and 7 bases from J, leaving 11 bases between. Germline-derived CDR1 and CDR2 are MDHEN and SYDVKM. CDR3 sequence: CASRGTGNTQYF. CDR3 in DNA: TGTGCCAGCAGGGGCACAGGGAATACGCAGTATTTT.

CDR3 nucleotides: TGTGCCAGCACTGGGAGGGCAGGACGGCTAACTGAAGCTTTCTTT. Amino acids: CASTGRAGRLTEAFF. The chain combines TRBV6-6 with TRBJ1-1; the D is unclear. Trimming shortened V by 7 bases and J by 5 bases, and 20 bases separated the two germline ends. Per the germline V gene, CDR1 is MNHNY and CDR2 is SVGAGI (reference sequence). The CDR3 runs 15 residues.

This rearrangement joins TRBV6-5 to TRBJ2-7, with TRBD1 matching over 7 bases. In germline, CDR1 is MNHEY, CDR2 SVGAGI. CDR3 length: 14 amino acids. J gave up 2 bases and V 5 bases, and 6 bases lay outside the gene matches. CDR3 coding DNA: TGTGCCAGCAGTCACGGGGACAGCGCCTACGAGCAGTACTTC. This codes for CASSHGDSAYEQYF.

This clone is termed large (0.1 to 1%). The V call is TRBV28, the J call TRBJ1-1; possible D gene TRBD1, 6 bases. CDR3 length: 14 amino acids. Germline V lookup: CDR1 MDHEN, CDR2 SYDVKM. Trimming cost V 6 bases and J 0 bases, with 11 bases left between them. The CDR3 coding sequence is TGTGCCAGCAGCTCGGGACATTTGAACACTGAAGCTTTCTTT. Encoded protein: CASSSGHLNTEAFF.

The chain has TRBV7-9 and TRBJ2-3, with D possibly TRBD2 on 6 matching bases. Looked up from germline, CDR1 is SEHNR and CDR2 is FQNEAQ (reference sequence). V was clipped by 5 bases and J by 4 bases, with 13 bases between them. This CDR3 region has 14 residues. CDR3 DNA sequence: TGTGCCAGCAGCCCGGTAGCGGCCGCAGATACGCAGTATTTT. This translates into CASSPVAAADTQYF.

In this sample, this clone turned up a few times. The rearrangement joins TRBV4-1 to TRBJ1-1, with 7 bases that match TRBD1. The CDR3 consists of 18 residues. CDR1 is MGHRA and CDR2 is YSYEKL in the germline V gene. With V trimmed by 0 bases and J by 3 bases, 13 bases remained unmatched. CDR3 sequence: CASSQDSTGVLWHTEAFF. Written as DNA, the CDR3 is TGCGCCAGCAGCCAAGATTCTACAGGGGTTTTGTGGCACACTGAAGCTTTCTTT.

The J gene is TRBJ2-7, the V gene TRBV11-3, with TRBD2 matching 14 bases. After removal of 0 bases from V and 4 bases from J, the junction contained 5 bases not matched to a gene. The CDR3 is 17 residues long. Germline V lookup: CDR1 SGHNT, CDR2 YENEEA. CDR3 coding DNA: TGTGCCAGCAGCTTAGATGGGACTAGCGGGAGTGGTTACGAGCAGTACTTC. Residues: CASSLDGTSGSGYEQYF.

This chain connects TRBV7-8 to TRBJ2-2; D gene uncertain. Germline V gene sequence: CDR1 SGHVS, CDR2 FQNEAQ. CDR3 length: 13 amino acids. Trimming pared 2 bases from V and 5 bases from J, leaving 6 bases between. The CDR3 bases are TGTGCCAGCAGCTTAATTCGGACCGGGGAGCTGTTTTTT. Translating gives CASSLIRTGELFF.

This clone appeared once. V and J are TRBV29-1 and TRBJ2-5; 9 bases fit TRBD1. Germline CDR1 and CDR2: SQVTM and ANQGSEA. The CDR3 consists of 13 residues. V shed 8 bases and J 0 bases; nucleotides not matched to a gene: 4. CDR3 residues: CSMGQGNQETQYF. DNA of the CDR3: TGCAGCATGGGACAGGGCAACCAAGAGACCCAGTACTTC.

V is TRBV29-1 and J is TRBJ2-3; maybe TRBD2 (6 bases). Trimming removed 5 bases at V and 0 bases at J, with 12 bases between. CDR1 is SQVTM and CDR2 is ANQGSEA in the germline V gene. This CDR3 has 14 amino acids. CDR3 nucleotide sequence: TGCAGCGTTTGGGATGGGACTAGCACAGATACGCAGTATTTT. Translating it yields CSVWDGTSTDTQYF.

CDR3 nucleotide sequence: TGCGCCAGCAGTGAGTTCCAGCGGGAACCCTACGAGCAGTACTTC. Protein sequence: CASSEFQREPYEQYF. V and J are TRBV10-1 and TRBJ2-7; 7 bases line up with TRBD2. This CDR3 has 15 amino acids. Germline CDR1 WNHNN, CDR2 SYGVQD (reference sequence). Trimming cost V 1 base and J 2 bases; bases outside gene matches: 5.

This chain joins TRBV7-8 and TRBJ2-7, with TRBD1 matching 9 bases. The length of the CDR3 is 13 residues. The germline gives CDR1 SGHVS, CDR2 FQNEAQ. With 0 bases clipped from V and 6 bases from J, the junction kept 0 bases outside the gene matches. The CDR3 here is CASSLAQGAEQYF. For the CDR3, the DNA is TGTGCCAGCAGCTTAGCACAGGGGGCCGAGCAGTACTTC.

This chain joins TRBV7-8 and TRBJ2-2; 8 nucleotides align to TRBD2. Germline loops: CDR1 SGHVS, CDR2 FQNEAQ. The CDR3 sequence is 16 residues long. Trimming took 5 bases from V and 5 from J; bases not matched to a gene: 10. CDR3 DNA: TGTGCCAGCAGCAAAGCGGGAGAAACGAGTACCGGGGAGCTGTTTTTT. Translating gives CASSKAGETSTGELFF.

Here the CDR3 DNA reads TGTGCCAGCAGTGAATGGGGGACTAGCGGGAGGGGCAATGAGCAGTTCTTC. Encoded protein: CASSEWGTSGRGNEQFF. V gene TRBV25-1 combines with J gene TRBJ2-1; TRBD2 agrees at 16 bases. Unmatched junction bases numbered 3, after V lost 1 base and J lost 6 bases. Germline CDR1 is MGHDK and CDR2 is SYGVNS. CDR3 length: 17 amino acids.

This chain uses TRBV27 with TRBJ2-7; 7 nucleotides align to TRBD1. The ends lost 9 bases at V and 4 bases at J; junction bases unmatched: 21. The CDR3 has 17 residues. The germline V gene has CDR1 MNHEY and CDR2 SMNVEV (reference sequence). The CDR3 DNA reads as TGTGCCAGATCGGGCCCCCGCGTAGGGGGCGTAGGGTACGAGCAGTACTTC. This translates into CARSGPRVGGVGYEQYF.